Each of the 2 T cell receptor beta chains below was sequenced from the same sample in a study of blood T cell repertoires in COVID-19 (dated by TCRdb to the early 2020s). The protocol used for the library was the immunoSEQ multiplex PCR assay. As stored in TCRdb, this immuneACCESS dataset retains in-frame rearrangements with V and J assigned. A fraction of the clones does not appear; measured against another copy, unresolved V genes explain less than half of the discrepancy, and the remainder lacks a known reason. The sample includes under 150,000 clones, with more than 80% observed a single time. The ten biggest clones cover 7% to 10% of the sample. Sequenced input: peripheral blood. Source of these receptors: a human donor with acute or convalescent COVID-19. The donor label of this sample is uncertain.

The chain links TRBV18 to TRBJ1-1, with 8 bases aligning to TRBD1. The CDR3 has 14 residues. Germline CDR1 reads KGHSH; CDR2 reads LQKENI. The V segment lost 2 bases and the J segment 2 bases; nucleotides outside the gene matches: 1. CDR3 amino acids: CASSPSGGNTEAFF. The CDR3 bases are TGTGCCAGCTCACCATCAGGGGGCAACACTGAAGCTTTCTTT.

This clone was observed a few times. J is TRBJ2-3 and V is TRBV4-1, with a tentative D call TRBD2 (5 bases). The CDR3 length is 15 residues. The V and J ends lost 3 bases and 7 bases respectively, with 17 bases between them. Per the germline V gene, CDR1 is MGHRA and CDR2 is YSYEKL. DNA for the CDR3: TGCGCCAGCAGCCAGCCCGGACTCTTGAAGAATACGCAGTATTTT. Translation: CASSQPGLLKNTQYF.